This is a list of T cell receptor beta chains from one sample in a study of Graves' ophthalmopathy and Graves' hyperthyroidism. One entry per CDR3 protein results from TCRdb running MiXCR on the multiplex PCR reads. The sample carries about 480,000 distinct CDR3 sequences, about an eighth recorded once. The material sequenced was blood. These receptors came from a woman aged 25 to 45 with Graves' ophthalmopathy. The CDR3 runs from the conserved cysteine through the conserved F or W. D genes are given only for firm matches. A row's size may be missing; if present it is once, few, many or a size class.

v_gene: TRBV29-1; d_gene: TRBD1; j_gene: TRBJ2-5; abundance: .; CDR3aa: CSAGTEGETQYF; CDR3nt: TGCAGCGCCGGGACAGAAGGAGAGACCCAGTACTTC
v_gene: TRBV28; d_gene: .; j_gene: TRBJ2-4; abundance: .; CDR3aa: CASRTALDIQYF; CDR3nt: TGTGCCAGCAGGACCGCGCTTGACATTCAGTACTTC
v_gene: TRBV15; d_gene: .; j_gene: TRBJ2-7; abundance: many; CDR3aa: CATSRARRALTYEQYF; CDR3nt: TGTGCCACCAGCAGAGCCCGTCGCGCGTTGACCTACGAGCAGTACTTC
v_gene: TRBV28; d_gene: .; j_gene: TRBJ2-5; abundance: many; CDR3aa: CASSVGLETQYF; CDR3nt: TGTGCCAGCAGCGTGGGGTTGGAGACCCAGTACTTC
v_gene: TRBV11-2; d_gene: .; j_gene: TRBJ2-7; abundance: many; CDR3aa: CASSVNLARNAVGYEQYF; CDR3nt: TGTGCCAGCAGCGTAAATCTAGCGCGGAATGCCGTGGGCTACGAGCAGTACTTC
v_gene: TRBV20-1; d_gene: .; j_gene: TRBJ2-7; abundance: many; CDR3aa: CSAGPGSYEQYF; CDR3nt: TGCAGTGCCGGGCCCGGCTCCTACGAGCAGTACTTC
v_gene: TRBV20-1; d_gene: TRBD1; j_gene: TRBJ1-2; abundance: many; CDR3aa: CSGLYSDRAVF; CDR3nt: TGCAGTGGATTATATTCAGACAGGGCCGTATTC
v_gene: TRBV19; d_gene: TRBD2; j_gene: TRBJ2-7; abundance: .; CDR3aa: CASSFGGRNYEQYF; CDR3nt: TGTGCCAGTAGTTTTGGCGGGAGGAATTACGAGCAGTACTTC
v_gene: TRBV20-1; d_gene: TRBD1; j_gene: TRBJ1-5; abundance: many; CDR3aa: CSARRNQQGSNQPQHF; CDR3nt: TGCAGTGCAAGAAGGAACCAACAGGGGAGCAATCAGCCCCAGCATTTT
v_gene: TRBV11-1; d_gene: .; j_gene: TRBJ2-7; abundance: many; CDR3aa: CASSPSWRQSSYEQYF; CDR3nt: TGTGCCAGCAGCCCCTCCTGGCGACAGAGCTCCTACGAGCAGTACTTC
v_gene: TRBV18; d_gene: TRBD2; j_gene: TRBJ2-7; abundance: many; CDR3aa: CASSTGTSGSRSYEQYF; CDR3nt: TGTGCCAGCTCAACCGGGACTAGCGGGAGCCGCTCCTACGAGCAGTACTTC
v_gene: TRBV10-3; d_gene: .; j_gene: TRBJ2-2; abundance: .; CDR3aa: CAIRSAGTGELFF; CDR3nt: TGTGCCATCCGTTCGGCGGGGACCGGGGAGCTGTTTTTT
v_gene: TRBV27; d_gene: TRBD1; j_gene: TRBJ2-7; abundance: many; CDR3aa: CATRGLNYEQYF; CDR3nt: TGTGCCACCAGGGGGCTAAACTACGAGCAGTACTTC
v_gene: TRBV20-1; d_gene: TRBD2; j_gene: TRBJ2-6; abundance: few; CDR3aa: CSALGRGSASEESGANVLTF; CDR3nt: TGCAGTGCTCTCGGGCGGGGGTCCGCTAGCGAGGAATCTGGGGCCAACGTCCTGACTTTC
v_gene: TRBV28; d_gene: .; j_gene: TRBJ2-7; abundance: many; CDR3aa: CASKAGAPPQYF; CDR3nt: TGTGCCAGCAAGGCAGGAGCCCCTCCCCAGTACTTC
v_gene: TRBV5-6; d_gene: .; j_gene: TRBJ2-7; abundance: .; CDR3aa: CASSFFGGREQYF; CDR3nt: TGTGCCAGCAGCTTCTTCGGGGGGCGTGAGCAGTACTTC
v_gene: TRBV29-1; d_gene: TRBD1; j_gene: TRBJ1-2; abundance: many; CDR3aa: CSVGTGGSGYTF; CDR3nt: TGCAGCGTCGGTACAGGGGGCAGTGGCTACACCTTC
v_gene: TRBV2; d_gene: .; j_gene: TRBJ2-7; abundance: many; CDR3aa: CASSDGVGQGIDEQYF; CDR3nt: TGTGCCAGCAGTGATGGCGTCGGGCAGGGGATCGACGAGCAGTACTTC
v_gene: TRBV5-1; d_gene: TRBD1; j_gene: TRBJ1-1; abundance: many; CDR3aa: CASSDFQGAHTEAFF; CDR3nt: TGCGCCAGCAGTGATTTTCAGGGGGCACACACTGAAGCTTTCTTT
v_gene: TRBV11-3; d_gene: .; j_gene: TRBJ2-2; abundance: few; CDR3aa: CASSYRDIDTGELFF; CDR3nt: TGTGCCAGCAGTTATAGGGACATCGACACCGGGGAGCTGTTTTTT
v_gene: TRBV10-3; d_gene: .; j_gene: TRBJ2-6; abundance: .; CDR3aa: CAIEGGGSSGANVLTF; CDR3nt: TGTGCCATAGAGGGGGGAGGGAGCTCTGGGGCCAACGTCCTGACTTTC
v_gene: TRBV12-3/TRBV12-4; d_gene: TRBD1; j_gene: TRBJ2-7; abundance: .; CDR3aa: CASSQRDSSYEQYF; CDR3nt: TGTGCCAGCAGCCAACGGGACAGTTCCTACGAGCAGTACTTC
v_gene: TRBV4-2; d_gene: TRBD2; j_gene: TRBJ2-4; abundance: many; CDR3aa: CASSQVAGVGGVIQYF; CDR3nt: TGTGCCAGCAGCCAAGTGGCGGGAGTTGGTGGAGTAATTCAGTACTTC
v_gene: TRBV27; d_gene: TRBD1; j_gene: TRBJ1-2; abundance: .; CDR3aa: CASSLKGQFNYGYTF; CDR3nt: TGTGCCAGCAGTTTAAAGGGACAGTTCAACTATGGCTACACCTTC
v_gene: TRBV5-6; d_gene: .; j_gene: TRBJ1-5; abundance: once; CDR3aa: CASSLGALPQHF; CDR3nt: TGTGCCAGCAGCCTCGGGGCTCTTCCCCAGCATTTT
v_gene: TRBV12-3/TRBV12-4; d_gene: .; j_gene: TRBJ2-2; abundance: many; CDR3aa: CASTRSQAGELFF; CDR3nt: TGTGCCAGCACTCGATCACAAGCCGGGGAGCTGTTTTTT
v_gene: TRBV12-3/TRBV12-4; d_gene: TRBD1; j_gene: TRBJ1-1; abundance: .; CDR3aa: CASSLQGNMNTEAFF; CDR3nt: TGTGCCAGCAGTCTACAGGGGAACATGAACACTGAAGCTTTCTTT
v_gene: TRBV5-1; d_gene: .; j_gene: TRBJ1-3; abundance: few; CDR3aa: CASSGGGTSTGNTIYF; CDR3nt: TGCGCCAGCAGCGGGGGGGGGACATCGACTGGAAACACCATATATTTT
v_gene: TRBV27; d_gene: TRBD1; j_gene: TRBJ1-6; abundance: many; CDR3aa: CASTTTGDSPLHF; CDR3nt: TGTGCCAGCACTACAACAGGGGATTCACCCCTCCACTTT
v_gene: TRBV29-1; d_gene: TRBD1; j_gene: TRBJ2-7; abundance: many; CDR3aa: CSVAGTGYSYEQYF; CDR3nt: TGCAGCGTTGCCGGGACAGGGTACTCCTACGAGCAGTACTTC
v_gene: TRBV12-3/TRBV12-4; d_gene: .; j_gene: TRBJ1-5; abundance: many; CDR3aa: CASSLSHRGQPQHF; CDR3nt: TGTGCCAGCAGCTTATCCCACCGAGGTCAGCCCCAGCATTTT
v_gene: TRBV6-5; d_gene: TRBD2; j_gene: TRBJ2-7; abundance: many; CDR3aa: CASSYITGGHTYEQYF; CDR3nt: TGTGCCAGCAGTTACATCACGGGAGGTCATACCTACGAGCAGTACTTC
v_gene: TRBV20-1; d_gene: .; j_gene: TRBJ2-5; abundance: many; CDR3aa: CKGDSVGYQETQYF; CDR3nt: TGCAAGGGCGACAGCGTAGGGTACCAAGAGACCCAGTACTTC
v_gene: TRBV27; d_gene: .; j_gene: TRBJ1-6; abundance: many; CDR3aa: CASSLVAAYNSPLHF; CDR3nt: TGTGCCAGCAGTTTAGTGGCAGCATATAATTCACCCCTCCACTTT
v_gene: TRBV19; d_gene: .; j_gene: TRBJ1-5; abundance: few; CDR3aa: CASSGPTVLPQHF; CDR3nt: TGTGCCAGTAGCGGGCCTACGGTATTGCCCCAGCATTTT
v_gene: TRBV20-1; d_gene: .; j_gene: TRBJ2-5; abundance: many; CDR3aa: CSAQVQGTGEETQYF; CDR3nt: TGCAGTGCTCAAGTGCAGGGGACTGGAGAAGAGACCCAGTACTTC
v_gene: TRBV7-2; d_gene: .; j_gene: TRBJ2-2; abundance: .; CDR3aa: CASSLAMDTGELFF; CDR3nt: TGTGCCAGCAGCTTAGCGATGGACACCGGGGAGCTGTTTTTT